Listed here are 21 T cell receptor beta chains from one sample, sequenced in a study of T cells in Graves' hyperthyroidism and ophthalmopathy (dated by TCRdb to about 2019). The library was made by multiplex PCR. The sequencing machine was an Illumina HiSeq 2000. The TCR beta CDR3 regions were amplified from RNA transcripts. The first round of RT-PCR for the TCR CDR3 was performed with the HTBI primer set and the Qiagen OneStep RT-PCR kit. TCRdb reworked the public reads: Q25 trimming with fastp, MiXCR clone assembly, productive beta chains retained. Identical CDR3 protein sequences are pooled into one entry, listed with their most common genes and DNA. The sample table lists a few hundred thousand distinct CDR3 sequences, about 20% of them with a count of one. The ten largest account for around 54% of the sample. The sequenced sample consisted of blood. These receptors were taken from a woman between 50 and 59 years old with Graves' hyperthyroidism.

In this sample, this clonotype turned up many times. This rearrangement joins TRBV5-8 to TRBJ2-1; D might be TRBD2 (6 bases). The CDR3 sequence is 15 residues long. Trimming cost V 3 bases and J 2 bases, with 12 bases left between them. Germline V gene sequence: CDR1 SGHTS, CDR2 YDEGEE. The CDR3 region has the DNA TGTGCCAGCAGCTCGGAGGGAGGAACCTACAATGAGCAGTTCTTC. It is translated as CASSSEGGTYNEQFF.

With regard to this clonotype: Possible read error: a much larger clone is one base away. The chain uses TRBV2 and TRBJ2-1; no clear D. Germline V CDR1 and CDR2: SNHLY, FYNNEI. This CDR3 contains 11 residues. V shed 5 bases and J shed 11 bases, with 10 bases lying between them. The CDR3 DNA reads TGTGCCAGCAGTTCTCCGGAAAAGCAGTTCTTC. Translation gives CASSSPEKQFF.

The rearrangement links TRBV7-9 to TRBJ2-1, with D unresolved. The germline gives CDR1 SEHNR, CDR2 FQNEAQ (reference sequence). Trimming took off 1 base at V and 5 bases at J, with 9 bases between the two ends. The CDR3 consists of 14 residues. CDR3 residues: CASSLENGHNEQFF. DNA for the CDR3: TGTGCCAGCAGCTTAGAGAACGGGCACAATGAGCAGTTCTTC.

This clonotype was seen a few times. CDR3 nucleotides: TGTGCCAGCAGCTCGCCTAGGAGCTTTAGCGGCAGGACCACAGATACGCAGTATTTT. This codes for CASSSPRSFSGRTTDTQYF. This rearrangement joins TRBV7-2 to TRBJ2-3, with D possibly matching TRBD2 (6 bases). The ends were cut back, 4 bases at V and 2 bases at J, with 25 bases in the middle. Germline-derived CDR1 and CDR2 are SGHTA and FQGNSA. The length of the CDR3 is 19 residues.

The chain couples TRBV27 to TRBJ1-6, with 9 bases that match TRBD1. Germline V CDR1 and CDR2: MNHEY, SMNVEV (reference sequence). The length of the CDR3 is 19 residues. The V and J ends lost 3 bases and 0 bases, in that order; junction bases with no gene match: 9. The CDR3 loop is CASSFQIPTGGSYNSPLHF. The CDR3 nucleotides read TGTGCCAGCAGTTTCCAAATCCCGACAGGGGGCTCCTATAATTCACCCCTCCACTTT.

The chain combines TRBV5-5 with TRBJ1-1; 8 bases agree with TRBD1. This CDR3 spans 15 amino acids. Trimming cost V 4 bases and J 6 bases; bases outside gene matches: 11. Germline CDR1 SGHKS, CDR2 YYEKEE (reference sequence). In nucleotides, the CDR3 is TGTGCCAGCAGCCCACAGACAGGGGTAGTGGCTGAAGCTTTCTTT. Amino acids: CASSPQTGVVAEAFF.

J is TRBJ2-3 and V is TRBV12-3 or TRBV12-4, with a weak D call TRBD2 (6 bases). V was trimmed by 8 bases and J by 2 bases, leaving 11 bases between them. The CDR3 totals 13 residues. This CDR3 is CASARGNTDTQYF. The CDR3 DNA follows: TGTGCCAGCGCTCGCGGGAACACAGATACGCAGTATTTT.

This clonotype was found many times. J is TRBJ1-2 and V is TRBV20-1, with 9 nucleotides matching TRBD1. V shed 1 base, J shed 4 bases, and the junction held 7 bases outside the gene matches. The CDR3 is 15 amino acids. Germline V gene data show CDR1 as DFQATT and CDR2 as SNEGSKA (reference sequence). As DNA, the CDR3 is TGCAGTGCTAGAGTCGACGTACAGGGGGCCTATGGCTACACCTTC. It yields the protein CSARVDVQGAYGYTF.

The chain joins TRBV18 to TRBJ2-3; TRBD1 aligns across 7 bases. This CDR3 contains 16 residues. V gave up 0 bases and J gave up 1 base; unmatched junction bases: 4. Per the germline V gene, CDR1 is KGHSH and CDR2 is LQKENI. DNA of the CDR3: TGTGCCAGCTCACCACCGCCGGGACAGCGCACAGATACGCAGTATTTT. Protein sequence: CASSPPPGQRTDTQYF.

The sample holds many counts of this clonotype. The rearrangement links TRBV20-1 to TRBJ2-7, with D possibly being TRBD2 (5 bases). The CDR3 consists of 14 residues. From germline, CDR1 is DFQATT and CDR2 SNEGSKA (reference sequence). V dropped 2 bases and J dropped 7 bases, with 18 bases sitting between them. DNA of the CDR3: TGCAGTGCTAGATCGGACCCGGACTCGGGGGAGCAGTACTTC. Protein: CSARSDPDSGEQYF.

This chain joins TRBV20-1 and TRBJ2-2, with D maybe TRBD1 (5 bases). The CDR3 covers 12 residues. V was trimmed by 3 bases and J by 6 bases, leaving 8 bases between them. Looked up from germline, CDR1 is DFQATT and CDR2 is SNEGSKA (reference sequence). CDR3 amino acids: CSARWGPGELFF. In DNA, the CDR3 is TGCAGTGCTAGGTGGGGCCCCGGGGAGCTGTTTTTT.

This clonotype has a handful of counts. V gene TRBV19 combines with J gene TRBJ1-1; 8 bases are shared with TRBD1. V was clipped by 8 bases and J by 7 bases; unmatched bases: 15. The CDR3 is 15 amino acids. The germline V gene has CDR1 LNHDA and CDR2 SQIVND (reference sequence). CDR3 loop: CASHKSDRGWGEAFF. CDR3 nucleotide sequence: TGTGCCAGTCATAAGTCCGACAGGGGATGGGGTGAAGCTTTCTTT.

This clonotype has ten or more counts. DNA of the CDR3: TGCAGCGTTGTGGAACGGGAGTATAAAAATGAGCAGTTCTTC. Translating it yields CSVVEREYKNEQFF. The chain uses TRBV29-1 and TRBJ2-1; possible D gene TRBD2, 6 bases. Germline CDR1 reads SQVTM; CDR2 reads ANQGSEA. With 4 bases removed from V and 7 bases from J, the gap between germline ends came to 17 bases. The CDR3 runs to 14 residues.

This clonotype turned up a few times. The V and J genes are TRBV10-1 and TRBJ2-5; D is ambiguous. The germline gives CDR1 WNHNN, CDR2 SYGVQD (reference sequence). CDR3 length equals 14 residues. V was trimmed by 4 bases and J by 4 bases, leaving 13 bases between them. In DNA, the CDR3 is TGCGCCAGCAGTGCCAACGTGGGATCAGAGACCCAGTACTTC. It yields the protein CASSANVGSETQYF.

In this sample, this clonotype turned up a few times. Its ends do not fully match the called genes, so a read error is possible. Here the CDR3 DNA reads TGTGCCAGCAGCTTAGGACTAGCGGGAGTCAAGGCCGGGGAGCTGTTTTTT. Its translation: CASSLGLAGVKAGELFF. The chain combines TRBV12-3 or TRBV12-4 with TRBJ2-2, with TRBD2 matching 13 bases. The CDR3 contains 17 residues.

This chain joins TRBV10-3 and TRBJ1-2; TRBD1 might be the D (5 bases). Trimming shortened V by 10 bases and J by 7 bases, and 16 bases separated the two germline ends. The CDR3 has 12 amino acids. Per the germline V gene, CDR1 is ENHRY and CDR2 is SYGVKD. CDR3 sequence reads: CASSDSLVGYTF. The CDR3 DNA reads TGTGCCAGCAGCGACAGTCTAGTTGGCTACACCTTC.

This chain connects TRBV20-1 to TRBJ2-3, with TRBD2 matching 9 bases. V dropped 2 bases and J dropped 5; count of bases not matched to a gene: 5. Germline V gene lookup returns CDR1 DFQATT and CDR2 SNEGSKA (reference sequence). CDR3 length: 14 residues. As DNA, the CDR3 is TGCAGTGCTAGAATTAGCGGGAGTGTAGATACGCAGTATTTT. It yields the protein CSARISGSVDTQYF.

This clonotype turned up a few times. This chain connects TRBV10-3 to TRBJ1-1; perhaps TRBD1 as D (5 bases). Per germline, CDR1 ENHRY and CDR2 SYGVKD. The V and J ends lost 3 bases and 2 bases respectively, with 10 bases between them. The CDR3 is 14 residues long. In nucleotides, the CDR3 is TGTGCCATCAGTGATGAGGGGAGAAACACTGAAGCTTTCTTT. Translation gives CAISDEGRNTEAFF.

The V and J genes are TRBV20-1 and TRBJ2-5; 12 bases match TRBD1. The CDR3 covers 15 residues. The germline gives CDR1 DFQATT, CDR2 SNEGSKA (reference sequence). V trimming: 1 base; J trimming: 8 bases; junction bases outside the gene matches: 8. Written as DNA, the CDR3 is TGCAGTGCTAGAGCTGGGGACAGGGGGCCCCCCACCCAGTACTTC. It codes for CSARAGDRGPPTQYF.

The rearrangement joins TRBV7-2 to TRBJ2-2; TRBD1 is a possible D gene (6 bases). The CDR3 length is 14 residues. V lost 3 bases, J lost 7 bases, and 12 bases lay in between. Germline CDR1 is SGHTA and CDR2 is FQGNSA. This CDR3 is CASSFYRAGGELFF. The CDR3 DNA follows: TGTGCCAGCAGCTTTTACAGGGCGGGCGGGGAGCTGTTTTTT.

This chain uses TRBV30 with TRBJ1-1; TRBD1 matches at 7 bases. The length of the CDR3 is 15 residues. Germline-derived CDR1 and CDR2 are GTSNPN and SVGIG (reference sequence). V trimming: 1 base; J trimming: 4 bases; junction bases outside the gene matches: 9. The chain's CDR3 is CAWSGVKGAGTEAFF. CDR3 nucleotide sequence: TGTGCCTGGAGTGGGGTGAAGGGGGCGGGCACTGAAGCTTTCTTT.